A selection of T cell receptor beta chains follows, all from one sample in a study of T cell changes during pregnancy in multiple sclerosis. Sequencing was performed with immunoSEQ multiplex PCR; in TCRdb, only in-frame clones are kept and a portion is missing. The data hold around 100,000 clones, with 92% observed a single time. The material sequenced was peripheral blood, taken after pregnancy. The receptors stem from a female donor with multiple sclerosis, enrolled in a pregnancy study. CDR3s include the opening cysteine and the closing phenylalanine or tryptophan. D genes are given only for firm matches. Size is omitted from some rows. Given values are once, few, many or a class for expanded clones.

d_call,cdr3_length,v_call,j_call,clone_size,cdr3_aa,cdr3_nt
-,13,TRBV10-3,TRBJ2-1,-,CAISHKQNNEQFF,TGTGCCATCAGTCATAAACAGAACAATGAGCAGTTCTTC
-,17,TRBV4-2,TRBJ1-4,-,CASSQGGTPATNEKLFF,TGTGCCAGCAGCCAAGGCGGGACCCCCGCAACTAATGAAAAACTGTTTTTT
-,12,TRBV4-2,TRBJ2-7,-,CASSPGFHEQYF,TGTGCCAGCAGCCCAGGTTTCCACGAGCAGTACTTC
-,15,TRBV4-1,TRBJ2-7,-,CASSQEGAGTYEQYF,TGCGCCAGCAGCCAAGAGGGGGCAGGAACCTACGAGCAGTACTTC
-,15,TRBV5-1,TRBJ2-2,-,CASSLVQGNTGELFF,TGCGCCAGCAGCTTGGTACAGGGAAACACCGGGGAGCTGTTTTTT
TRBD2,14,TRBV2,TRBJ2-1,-,CASGTSGQYNEQFF,TGTGCCAGCGGGACTAGCGGACAGTACAATGAGCAGTTCTTC
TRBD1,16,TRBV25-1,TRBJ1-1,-,CASSGGQGALPFEAFF,TGTGCCAGCAGTGGAGGACAGGGGGCACTCCCCTTCGAAGCTTTCTTT
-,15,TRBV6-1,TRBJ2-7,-,CASTPFQGIGAEQYF,TGTGCCAGCACCCCTTTTCAGGGAATCGGCGCCGAGCAGTACTTC
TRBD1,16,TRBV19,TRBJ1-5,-,CASNIGRDRESKPQHF,TGTGCCAGTAATATAGGCCGGGACAGGGAAAGTAAGCCCCAGCATTTT
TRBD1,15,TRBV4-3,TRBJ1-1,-,CASSQEGTGSTEAFF,TGCGCCAGCAGCCAAGAAGGGACAGGGAGCACTGAAGCTTTCTTT
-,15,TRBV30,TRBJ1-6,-,CAWSIQGFGSSPLHF,TGTGCCTGGAGTATCCAGGGATTTGGTAGTTCACCCCTCCACTTT
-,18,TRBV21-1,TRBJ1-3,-,CASSYRDFLSPSGNTIYF,TGTGCCAGCAGCTACCGGGACTTCCTTAGCCCATCTGGAAACACCATATATTTT
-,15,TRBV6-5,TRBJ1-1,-,CASSSQPGYNTEAFF,TGTGCCAGCAGTTCCCAACCAGGTTACAACACTGAAGCTTTCTTT
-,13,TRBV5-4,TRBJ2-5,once,CASRAGLQETQYF,TGTGCCAGCCGGGCGGGACTCCAAGAGACCCAGTACTTC
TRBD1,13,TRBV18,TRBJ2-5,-,CASSLDRAETQYF,TGTGCCAGCTCCCTCGACAGGGCGGAGACCCAGTACTTC
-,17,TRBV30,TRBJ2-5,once,CAWTSPGFGGLRETQYF,TGTGCCTGGACTTCCCCTGGGTTCGGGGGGCTGCGGGAGACCCAGTACTTC
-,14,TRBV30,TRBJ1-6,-,CAWSSAGFHSPLHF,TGTGCCTGGAGTAGCGCGGGGTTTCATTCACCCCTCCACTTT
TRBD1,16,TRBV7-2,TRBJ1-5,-,CASSLLRGQGHQPQHF,TGTGCCAGCAGCTTATTAAGGGGGCAGGGGCATCAGCCCCAGCATTTT
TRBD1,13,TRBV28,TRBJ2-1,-,CASRTGGVNEQFF,TGTGCCAGCCGGACAGGGGGGGTCAATGAGCAGTTCTTC
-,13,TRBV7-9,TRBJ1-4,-,CASRGGEGEKLFF,TGTGCCAGCCGTGGGGGGGAAGGGGAAAAACTGTTTTTT
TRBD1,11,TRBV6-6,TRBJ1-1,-,CASFTGAEAFF,TGTGCGTCGTTTACAGGGGCTGAAGCTTTCTTT
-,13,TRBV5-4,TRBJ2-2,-,CASLGSRSGELFF,TGTGCCAGCCTTGGGTCACGGAGCGGGGAGCTGTTTTTT
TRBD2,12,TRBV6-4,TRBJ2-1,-,CASSDSGTSLFF,TGTGCCAGCAGTGACTCAGGGACTAGCCTGTTCTTC
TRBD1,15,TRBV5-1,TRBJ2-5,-,CASSWGTGGEETQYF,TGCGCCAGCAGCTGGGGGACAGGGGGCGAAGAGACCCAGTACTTC
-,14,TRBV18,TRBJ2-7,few,CASAQGQSSYEQYF,TGTGCCAGCGCCCAGGGGCAGAGCTCCTACGAGCAGTACTTC
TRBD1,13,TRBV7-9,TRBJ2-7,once,CASSQDRVHEQYF,TGTGCCAGCAGCCAGGACAGGGTCCACGAGCAGTACTTC
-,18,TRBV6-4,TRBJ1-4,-,CASSDSDQQKIDNEKLFF,TGTGCCAGCAGTGACTCCGACCAACAGAAAATAGATAATGAAAAACTGTTTTTT
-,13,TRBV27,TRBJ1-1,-,CASNVGVGTEAFF,TGTGCCAGCAATGTGGGAGTGGGCACTGAAGCTTTCTTT
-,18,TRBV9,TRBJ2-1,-,CASSVLASLGSSYNEQFF,TGTGCCAGCAGCGTTTTAGCGTCGCTGGGGAGCTCCTACAATGAGCAGTTCTTC
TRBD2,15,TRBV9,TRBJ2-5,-,CASSTSGGNSETQYF,TGTGCCAGCAGCACTAGCGGGGGGAACTCAGAGACCCAGTACTTC
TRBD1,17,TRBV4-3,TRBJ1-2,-,CASSQDPTGGAAVGYTF,TGCGCCAGCAGCCAAGATCCCACAGGGGGCGCGGCTGTTGGCTACACCTTC
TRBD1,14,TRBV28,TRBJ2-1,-,CASSLSNRGNEQFF,TGTGCCAGCAGTTTATCCAACAGGGGGAATGAGCAGTTCTTC
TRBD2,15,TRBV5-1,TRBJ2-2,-,CASSHGLAGSGELFF,TGCGCCAGCAGCCACGGACTAGCGGGGTCCGGGGAGCTGTTTTTT
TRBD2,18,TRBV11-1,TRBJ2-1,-,CASTAPGIAGELHNEQFF,TGTGCCAGCACCGCCCCAGGGATAGCGGGGGAGCTACACAATGAGCAGTTCTTC
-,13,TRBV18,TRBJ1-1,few,CASSQQGFGEAFF,TGTGCCAGCTCACAACAGGGTTTCGGAGAAGCTTTCTTT